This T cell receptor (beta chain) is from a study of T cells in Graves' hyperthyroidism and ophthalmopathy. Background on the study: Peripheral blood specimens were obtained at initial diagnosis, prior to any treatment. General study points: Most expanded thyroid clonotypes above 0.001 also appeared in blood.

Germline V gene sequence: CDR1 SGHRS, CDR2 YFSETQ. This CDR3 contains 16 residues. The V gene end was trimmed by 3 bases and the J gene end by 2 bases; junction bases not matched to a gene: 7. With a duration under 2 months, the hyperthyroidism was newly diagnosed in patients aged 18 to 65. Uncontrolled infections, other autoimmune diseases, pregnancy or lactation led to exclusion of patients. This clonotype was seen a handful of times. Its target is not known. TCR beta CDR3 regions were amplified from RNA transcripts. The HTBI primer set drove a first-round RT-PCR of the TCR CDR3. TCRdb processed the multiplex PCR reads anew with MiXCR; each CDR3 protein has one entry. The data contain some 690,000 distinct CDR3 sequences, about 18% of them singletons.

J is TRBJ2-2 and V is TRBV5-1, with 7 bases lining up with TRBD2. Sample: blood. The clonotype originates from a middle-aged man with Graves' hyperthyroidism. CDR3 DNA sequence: TGCGCCAGCAGCTGGCCGGCTAGCGGTAACACCGGGGAGCTGTTTTTT. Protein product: CASSWPASGNTGELFF.